This T cell receptor (beta chain) was observed in a study of blood T cells in healthy people across ages. PBMCs, at least 7 million per sample, were isolated. The CDR3 sequence is 13 residues long. Germline V gene lookup returns CDR1 SNHLY and CDR2 FYNNEI. V was shortened by 7 bases and J by 7 bases, with 16 bases between the two germline ends. A sample-barcoded 5' primer and a J-beta primer mix were used in a second PCR of roughly 7 to 12 cycles. One entry per CDR3 protein, called by TCRdb with MiXCR from the 5' RACE reads. The sample holds around 1,900,000 distinct CDR3 sequences, approximately 40% seen once.

The V and J genes are TRBV2 and TRBJ1-2; D is possibly TRBD1 (5 bases). The receptor comes from a human donor in good health. The specimen sequenced was blood. CDR3 sequence reads: CASTGEGDPGYTF. CDR3 sequence (DNA): TGTGCCAGCACCGGTGAAGGGGATCCTGGCTACACCTTC.